This entry lists 7 T cell receptor beta chains sequenced from one sample in a study of blood T cell repertoires in COVID-19. Profiling relied on immunoSEQ multiplex PCR, and the TCRdb table lists in-frame clones only, not all of them. The sample lists about 440,000 clones, about 91% seen once, with around 13% in the top ten. What was sequenced was peripheral blood. These receptors came from a woman aged 50 to 60 with COVID-19, enrolled during active disease.

This clone has a handful of counts. V usage is TRBV3-1 (or the pseudogene TRBV3-2) and J usage is TRBJ1-1; D is unclear. Trimming removed 0 bases at V and 4 bases at J, with 6 bases between. The CDR3 loop spans 13 amino acids. Germline values: CDR1 LGHDT, CDR2 YNNKEL (reference sequence). The CDR3 DNA is TGTGCCAGCAGCCAAGACTCGGGCACTGAAGCTTTCTTT. The encoded protein is CASSQDSGTEAFF.

The chain is built from TRBV6-4 and TRBJ2-7; 8 bases fit TRBD1. The CDR3 runs 13 residues. J lost 3 bases, V lost 8 bases, and 6 bases had no gene match. CDR1 is MRHNA, CDR2 SNTAGT, per germline. The CDR3 DNA reads TGTGCCAGCCGGGGACAGGAGGACTACGAGCAGTACTTC. It codes for CASRGQEDYEQYF.

This clone occurred a few times. This chain uses TRBV6-1 with TRBJ2-3; D gene uncertain. From germline, CDR1 is MNHNS and CDR2 SASEGT. The CDR3 has 13 amino acids. V was trimmed by 2 bases and J by 1 base, leaving 4 bases between them. The CDR3 here is CASSEIGTDTQYF. The DNA for the CDR3 is TGTGCCAGCAGTGAAATAGGCACAGATACGCAGTATTTT.

The J gene is TRBJ1-5, the V gene TRBV28; no reliable D call. Germline V gene sequence: CDR1 MDHEN, CDR2 SYDVKM. V lost 8 bases, J lost 3 bases, and 8 bases lay in between. This CDR3 contains 12 residues. The DNA for the CDR3 is TGTGCCAGCCAGATCTCCAATCAGCCCCAGCATTTT. This translates into CASQISNQPQHF.

V and J are TRBV2 and TRBJ1-4; no clear D. Looked up from germline, CDR1 is SNHLY and CDR2 is FYNNEI. The CDR3 runs 13 residues. Trimming cost V 5 bases and J 3 bases, with 7 bases left between them. The CDR3 region has the DNA TGTGCCAGCAGTCTCCTACCTAATGAAAAACTGTTTTTT. Protein: CASSLLPNEKLFF.

This chain connects TRBV2 to TRBJ2-7; D might be TRBD1 (6 bases). CDR1 is SNHLY and CDR2 is FYNNEI in the germline V gene. The CDR3 is 13 amino acids. V lost 4 bases to trimming and J lost 6 bases, with 13 bases between them. CDR3 nucleotides: TGTGCCAGCAGTGTGAGCAGGGGAAGCGAGCAGTACTTC. The encoded protein is CASSVSRGSEQYF.

This clone has just a few counts. Other DNA sequences in this specimen translate into the identical CDR3. The chain combines TRBV5-1 with TRBJ1-1; possible D gene TRBD1, 5 bases. This CDR3 contains 14 residues. V lost 4 bases and J lost 2, with 12 bases in between. CDR1 SGHRS and CDR2 YFSETQ come from the germline V gene. The CDR3 here is CASSLAGQNTEAFF. The CDR3, as DNA: TGCGCCAGCAGCCTTGCGGGGCAAAACACTGAAGCTTTCTTT.